This passage covers 8 T cell receptor beta chains from one sample sequenced in a study of early T cells in non-severe SARS-CoV-2 infection. From the 5' RACE reads, TCRdb called clonotypes with MiXCR, one entry per CDR3 protein. The sample records about 22,000 distinct CDR3 sequences, approximately 5% being singletons. The sequenced material came from whole blood. The receptors derive from an adult who was a healthcare worker with PCR-confirmed SARS-CoV-2 infection or an uninfected control (not recorded which).

This clonotype has a count of ten or more. The rearrangement links TRBV9 to TRBJ1-5, with D maybe TRBD1 (5 bases). The CDR3 runs to 14 residues. Trimming cost V 6 bases and J 6 bases, with 16 bases left between them. CDR1 is SGDLS and CDR2 is YYNGEE in the germline V gene. The CDR3 is CASNQGGSSQPQHF. For the CDR3, the DNA is TGTGCCAGCAATCAGGGAGGAAGTAGTCAGCCCCAGCATTTT. The complete variable domain, with remaining parts taken from reference TRBV9 and TRBJ1-5, reads DSGVTQTPKHLITATGQRVTLRCSPRSGDLSVYWYQQSLDQGLQFLIQYYNGEERAKGNILERFSAQQFPDLHSELNLSSLELGDSALYFCASNQGGSSQPQHFGDGTRLSIL.

This clonotype has a handful of counts. The V gene is TRBV18, the J gene TRBJ1-1; maybe TRBD1 (6 bases). This CDR3 has 16 residues. The V and J ends lost 4 bases and 0 bases respectively, with 15 bases between them. Per germline, CDR1 KGHSH and CDR2 LQKENI. CDR3 region: CASSLLGGKMNTEAFF. CDR3 bases: TGTGCCAGCTCACTCCTAGGGGGGAAGATGAACACTGAAGCTTTCTTT. Variable domain in full (rest from reference TRBV18 and TRBJ1-1): NAGVMQNPRHLVRRRGQEARLRCSPMKGHSHVYWYRQLPEEGLKFMVYLQKENIIDESGMPKERFSAEFPKEGPSILRIQQVVRGDSAAYFCASSLLGGKMNTEAFFGQGTRLTVV.

This clonotype turned up a few times. The CDR3 loop reads CSVEGGVAQYTDTQYF. In DNA form, the CDR3 reads TGCAGCGTTGAAGGGGGGGTCGCACAGTACACAGATACGCAGTATTTT. The gene calls are TRBV29-1 and TRBJ2-3; D possibly corresponds to TRBD2 (6 bases). The CDR3 covers 16 residues. The ends were cut back, 1 base at V and 2 bases at J, with 16 bases in the middle. Germline-derived CDR1 and CDR2 are SQVTM and ANQGSEA.

V and J are TRBV7-2 and TRBJ2-3; no firm D call. CDR3 length: 14 residues. Germline values: CDR1 SGHTA, CDR2 FQGNSA. With 1 base removed from V and 6 bases from J, the gap between germline ends came to 11 bases. CDR3 amino acids: CASSLGGAGDTQYF. CDR3 coding DNA: TGTGCCAGCAGCTTAGGAGGTGCAGGCGATACGCAGTATTTT.

This clonotype has ten or more counts. This chain links TRBV3-1 with TRBJ2-7, with TRBD1 matching over 8 bases. V trimming: 4 bases; J trimming: 2 bases; junction bases outside the gene matches: 1. Germline CDR1 reads LGHDT; CDR2 reads YNNKEL (reference sequence). The CDR3 runs 13 residues. CDR3 sequence (DNA): TGTGCCAGCAGCCGGACAGGGACCTACGAGCAGTACTTC. Protein: CASSRTGTYEQYF.

This clonotype was recorded many times. The rearrangement uses TRBV20-1 and TRBJ2-1; 9 bases are a match to TRBD2. With V trimmed by 2 bases and J by 8 bases, 13 bases remained unmatched. Germline lookup yields CDR1 DFQATT and CDR2 SNEGSKA (reference sequence). This CDR3 comprises 16 residues. The CDR3, as DNA: TGCAGTGCTAGAAACCATCGGGCTAGCGGGGCGGATGAGCAGTTCTTC. Encoded protein: CSARNHRASGADEQFF.

This clonotype was picked up many times. The chain has TRBV29-1 and TRBJ1-1, with D perhaps TRBD1 (5 bases). This CDR3 is 13 amino acids long. Trimming removed 6 bases from V and 1 base from J, with 12 bases in between. Germline V gene data show CDR1 as SQVTM and CDR2 as ANQGSEA. CDR3 sequence (DNA): TGCAGCGTCGTCGGACATACGAACACTGAAGCTTTCTTT. Amino acid sequence: CSVVGHTNTEAFF.

Only a few counts were recorded for this clonotype. The chain employs TRBV27 and TRBJ1-2; TRBD1 is a possible D gene (6 bases). This CDR3 spans 15 amino acids. The ends were cut back, 6 bases at V and 2 bases at J, with 16 bases in the middle. CDR1 is MNHEY and CDR2 is SMNVEV in the germline V gene (reference sequence). DNA for the CDR3: TGTGCCAGCAGCACCGAGACGGACAGAAACTATGGCTACACCTTC. It yields the protein CASSTETDRNYGYTF.